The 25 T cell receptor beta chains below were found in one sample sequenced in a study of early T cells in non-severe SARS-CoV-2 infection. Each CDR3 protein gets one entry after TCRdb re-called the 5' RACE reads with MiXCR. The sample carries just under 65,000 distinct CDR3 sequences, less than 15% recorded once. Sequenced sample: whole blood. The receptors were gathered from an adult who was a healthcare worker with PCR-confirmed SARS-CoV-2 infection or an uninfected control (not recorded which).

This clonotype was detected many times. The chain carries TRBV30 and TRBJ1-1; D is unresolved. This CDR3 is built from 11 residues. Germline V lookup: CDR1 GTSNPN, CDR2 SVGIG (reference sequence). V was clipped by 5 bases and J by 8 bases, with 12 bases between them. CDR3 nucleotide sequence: TGTGCCTGGGCGGGTCACGAAGAAGCTTTCTTT. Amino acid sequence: CAWAGHEEAFF.

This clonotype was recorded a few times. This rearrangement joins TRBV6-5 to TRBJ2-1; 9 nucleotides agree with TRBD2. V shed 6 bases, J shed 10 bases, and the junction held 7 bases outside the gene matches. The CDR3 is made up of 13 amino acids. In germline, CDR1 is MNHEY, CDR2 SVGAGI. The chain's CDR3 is CASRASGESEQFF. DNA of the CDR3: TGTGCCAGCAGGGCTAGCGGGGAATCGGAGCAGTTCTTC.

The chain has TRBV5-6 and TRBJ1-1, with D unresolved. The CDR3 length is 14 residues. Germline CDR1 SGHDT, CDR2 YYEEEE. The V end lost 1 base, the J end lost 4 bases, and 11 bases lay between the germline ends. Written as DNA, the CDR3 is TGTGCCAGCAGCTTGATGGACGCCTTCACTGAAGCTTTCTTT. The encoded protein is CASSLMDAFTEAFF. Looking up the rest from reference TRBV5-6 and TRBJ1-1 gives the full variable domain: DAGVTQSPTHLIKTRGQQVTLRCSPKSGHDTVSWYQQALGQGPQFIFQYYEEEERQRGNFPDRFSGHQFPNYSSELNVNALLLGDSALYLCASSLMDAFTEAFFGQGTRLTVV.

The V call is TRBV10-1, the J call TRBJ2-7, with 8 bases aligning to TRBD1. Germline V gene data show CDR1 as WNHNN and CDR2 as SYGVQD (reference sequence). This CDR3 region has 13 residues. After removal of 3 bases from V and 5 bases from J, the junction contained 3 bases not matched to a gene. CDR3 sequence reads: CASSEVRGHEQYF. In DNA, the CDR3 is TGCGCCAGCAGTGAAGTCAGGGGGCACGAGCAGTACTTC.

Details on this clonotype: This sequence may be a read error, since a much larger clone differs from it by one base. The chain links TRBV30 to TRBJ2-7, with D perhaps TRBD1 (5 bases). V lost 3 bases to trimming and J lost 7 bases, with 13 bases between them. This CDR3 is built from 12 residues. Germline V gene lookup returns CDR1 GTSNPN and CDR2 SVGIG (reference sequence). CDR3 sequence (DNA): TGTGCCTGGAGACGCGACAGATGGGAGCAGTACTTC. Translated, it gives CAWRRDRWEQYF.

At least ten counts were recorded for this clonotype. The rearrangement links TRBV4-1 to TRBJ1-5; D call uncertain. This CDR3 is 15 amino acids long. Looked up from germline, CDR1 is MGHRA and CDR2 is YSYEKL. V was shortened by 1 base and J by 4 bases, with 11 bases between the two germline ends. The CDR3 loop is CASSQVGMGNQPQHF. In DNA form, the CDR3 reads TGCGCCAGCAGCCAAGTAGGGATGGGGAATCAGCCCCAGCATTTT.

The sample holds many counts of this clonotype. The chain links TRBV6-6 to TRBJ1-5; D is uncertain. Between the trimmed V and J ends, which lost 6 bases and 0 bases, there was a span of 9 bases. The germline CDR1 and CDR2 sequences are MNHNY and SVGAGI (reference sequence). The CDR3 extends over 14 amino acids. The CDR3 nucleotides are TGTGCCAGCAGCAGTTTGAATAGCAATCAGCCCCAGCATTTT. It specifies CASSSLNSNQPQHF.

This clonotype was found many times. CDR3 DNA sequence: TGCGCCAGCAGCCCCATCAACACGGGGATAAATGAAAAACTGTTTTTT. This encodes CASSPINTGINEKLFF. The gene calls are TRBV4-1 and TRBJ1-4; D gene uncertain. Per the germline V gene, CDR1 is MGHRA and CDR2 is YSYEKL. V gave up 4 bases and J gave up 5 bases, with 17 bases separating them. This CDR3 has 16 amino acids.

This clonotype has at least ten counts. In DNA form, the CDR3 reads TGCAGCTTCGACGGAGCTTTCTTT. Its translation is CSFDGAFF. The chain uses TRBV29-1 and TRBJ1-1; D call uncertain. The CDR3 length is 8 residues. From germline, CDR1 is SQVTM and CDR2 ANQGSEA. Trimming pared 8 bases from V and 10 bases from J, leaving 8 bases between.

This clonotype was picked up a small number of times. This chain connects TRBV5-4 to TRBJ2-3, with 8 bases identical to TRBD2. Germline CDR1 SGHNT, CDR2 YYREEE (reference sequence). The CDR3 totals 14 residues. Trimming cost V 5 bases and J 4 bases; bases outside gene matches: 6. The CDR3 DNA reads TGTGCCAGCAGGGGCGGGGGGTGGTCAGATACGCAGTATTTT. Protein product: CASRGGGWSDTQYF.

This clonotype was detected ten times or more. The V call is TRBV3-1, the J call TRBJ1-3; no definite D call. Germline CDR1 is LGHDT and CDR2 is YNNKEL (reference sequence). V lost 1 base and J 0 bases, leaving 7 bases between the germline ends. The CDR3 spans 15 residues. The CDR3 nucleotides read TGTGCCAGCAGCCAAGCTACGGTCTCTGGAAACACCATATATTTT. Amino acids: CASSQATVSGNTIYF.

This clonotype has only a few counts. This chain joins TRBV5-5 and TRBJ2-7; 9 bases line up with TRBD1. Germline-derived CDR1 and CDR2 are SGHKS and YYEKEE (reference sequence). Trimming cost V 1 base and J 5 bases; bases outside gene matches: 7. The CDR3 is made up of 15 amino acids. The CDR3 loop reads CASSLFDRGVDEQYF. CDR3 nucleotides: TGTGCCAGCAGCTTGTTTGACAGGGGGGTCGACGAGCAGTACTTC.

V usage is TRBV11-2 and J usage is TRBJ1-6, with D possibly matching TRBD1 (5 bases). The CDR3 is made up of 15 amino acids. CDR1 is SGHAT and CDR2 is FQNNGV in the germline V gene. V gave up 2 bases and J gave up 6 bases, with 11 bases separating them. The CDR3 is CASSLQGPFNSPLHF. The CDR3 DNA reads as TGTGCCAGCAGCTTACAGGGCCCCTTTAATTCACCCCTCCACTTT.

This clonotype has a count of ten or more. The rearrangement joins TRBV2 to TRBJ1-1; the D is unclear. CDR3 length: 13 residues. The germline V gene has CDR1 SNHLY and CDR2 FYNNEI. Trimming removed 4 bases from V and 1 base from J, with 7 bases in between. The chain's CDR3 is CASSVEGNTEAFF. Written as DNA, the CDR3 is TGTGCCAGCAGTGTTGAGGGGAACACTGAAGCTTTCTTT.

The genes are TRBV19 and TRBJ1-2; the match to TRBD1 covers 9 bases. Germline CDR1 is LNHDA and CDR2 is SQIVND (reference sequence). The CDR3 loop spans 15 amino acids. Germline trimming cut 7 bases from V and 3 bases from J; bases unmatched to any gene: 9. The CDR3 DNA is TGTGCCAGTACTCCGGACAGGGGAAGGTACTATGGCTACACCTTC. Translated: CASTPDRGRYYGYTF.

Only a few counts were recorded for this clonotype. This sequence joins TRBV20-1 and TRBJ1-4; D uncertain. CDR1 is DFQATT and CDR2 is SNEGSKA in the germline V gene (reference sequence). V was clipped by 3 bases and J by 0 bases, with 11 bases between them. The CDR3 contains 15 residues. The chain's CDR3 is CSASAGLATNEKLFF. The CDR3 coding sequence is TGCAGTGCTAGCGCGGGCCTTGCAACTAATGAAAAACTGTTTTTT.

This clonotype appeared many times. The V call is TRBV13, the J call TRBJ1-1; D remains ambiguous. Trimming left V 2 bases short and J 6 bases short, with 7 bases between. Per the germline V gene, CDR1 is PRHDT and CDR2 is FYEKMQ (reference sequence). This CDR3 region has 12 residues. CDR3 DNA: TGTGCCAGCAGCTTAAGCGGAGCTGAAGCTTTCTTT. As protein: CASSLSGAEAFF.

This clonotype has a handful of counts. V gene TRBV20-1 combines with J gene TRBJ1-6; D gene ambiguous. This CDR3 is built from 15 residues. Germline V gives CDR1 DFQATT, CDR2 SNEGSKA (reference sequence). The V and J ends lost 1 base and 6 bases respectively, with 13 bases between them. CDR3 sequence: CSARATRSPNSPLHF. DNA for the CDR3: TGCAGTGCTAGAGCGACGAGGAGCCCTAATTCACCCCTCCACTTT.

As DNA, the CDR3 is TGTGCCAGCAGCCCACGGACTAGCGGGGTAACCGGGGAGCTGTTTTTT. This sequence encodes CASSPRTSGVTGELFF. The chain has TRBV11-2 and TRBJ2-2, with 12 nucleotides matching TRBD2. The CDR3 is made up of 16 amino acids. V dropped 5 bases and J dropped 5; count of bases not matched to a gene: 6. Germline loops: CDR1 SGHAT, CDR2 FQNNGV.

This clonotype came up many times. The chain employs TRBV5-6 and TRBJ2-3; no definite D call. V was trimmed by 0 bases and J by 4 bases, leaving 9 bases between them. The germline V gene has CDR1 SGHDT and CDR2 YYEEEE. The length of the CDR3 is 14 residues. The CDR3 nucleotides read TGTGCCAGCAGCTTGGTTTCTGGGTCAGATACGCAGTATTTT. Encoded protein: CASSLVSGSDTQYF.

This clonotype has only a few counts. The CDR3, as DNA: TGTGCCAGCAGCCCGACAGGGTTTAATGAAAAACTGTTTTTT. It encodes CASSPTGFNEKLFF. V is TRBV7-9 and J is TRBJ1-4, with 7 nucleotides matching TRBD1. The CDR3 spans 14 residues. V was pared by 5 bases and J by 4 bases, with 4 bases of the junction left unmatched. Looked up from germline, CDR1 is SEHNR and CDR2 is FQNEAQ (reference sequence).

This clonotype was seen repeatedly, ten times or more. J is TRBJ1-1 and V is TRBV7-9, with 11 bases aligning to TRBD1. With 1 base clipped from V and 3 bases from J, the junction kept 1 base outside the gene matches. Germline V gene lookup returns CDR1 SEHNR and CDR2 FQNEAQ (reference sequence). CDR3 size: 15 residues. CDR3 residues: CASSLGTGGYTEAFF. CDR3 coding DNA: TGTGCCAGCAGCTTAGGGACAGGGGGCTACACTGAAGCTTTCTTT.

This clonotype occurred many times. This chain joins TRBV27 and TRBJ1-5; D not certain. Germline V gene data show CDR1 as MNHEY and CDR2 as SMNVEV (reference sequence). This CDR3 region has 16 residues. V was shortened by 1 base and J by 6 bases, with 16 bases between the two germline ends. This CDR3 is CASSLYGSRPPQPQHF. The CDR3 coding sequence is TGTGCCAGCAGTTTATACGGCAGTCGGCCCCCTCAGCCCCAGCATTTT.

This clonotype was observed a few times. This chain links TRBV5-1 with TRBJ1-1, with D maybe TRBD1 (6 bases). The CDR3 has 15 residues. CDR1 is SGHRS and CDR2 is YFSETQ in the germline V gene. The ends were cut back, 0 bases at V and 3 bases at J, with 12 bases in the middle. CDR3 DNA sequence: TGCGCCAGCAGCTTGGAAGGGACACTATACACTGAAGCTTTCTTT. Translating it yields CASSLEGTLYTEAFF.

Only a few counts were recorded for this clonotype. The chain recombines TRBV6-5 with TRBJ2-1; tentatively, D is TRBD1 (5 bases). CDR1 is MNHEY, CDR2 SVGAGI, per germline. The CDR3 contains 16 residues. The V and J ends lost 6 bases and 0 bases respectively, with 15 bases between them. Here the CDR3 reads CASRPDRSFSYNEQFF. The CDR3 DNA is TGTGCCAGCAGACCCGACAGATCCTTCTCCTACAATGAGCAGTTCTTC.